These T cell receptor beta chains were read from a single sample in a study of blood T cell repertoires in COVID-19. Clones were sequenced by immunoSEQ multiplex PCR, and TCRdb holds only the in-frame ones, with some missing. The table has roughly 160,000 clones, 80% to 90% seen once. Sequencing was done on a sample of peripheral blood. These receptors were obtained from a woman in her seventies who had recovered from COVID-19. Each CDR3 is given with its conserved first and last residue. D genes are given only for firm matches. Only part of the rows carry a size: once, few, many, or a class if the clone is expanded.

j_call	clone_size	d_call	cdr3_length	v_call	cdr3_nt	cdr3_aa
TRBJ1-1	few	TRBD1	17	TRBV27	TGTGCCAGCAGTTCTGGAAGAGCCGGACAGGCGCGCACTGAAGCTTTCTTT	CASSSGRAGQARTEAFF
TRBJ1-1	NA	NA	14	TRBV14	TGTGCCAGCAGCCAAGAGGGACACGACACTGAAGCTTTCTTT	CASSQEGHDTEAFF
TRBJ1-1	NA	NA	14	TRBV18	TGTGCCAGCTCAGCCGACGGGGGGAACACTGAAGCTTTCTTT	CASSADGGNTEAFF
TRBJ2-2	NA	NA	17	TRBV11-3	TGTGCCAGCAGCCCCAGGGGCAGGGTGTCGAACACCGGGGAGCTGTTTTTT	CASSPRGRVSNTGELFF
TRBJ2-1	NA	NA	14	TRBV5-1	TGCGCCAGCATCGGAGGGGGGGTTTACAATGAGCAGTTCTTC	CASIGGGVYNEQFF
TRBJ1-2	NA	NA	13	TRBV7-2	TGTGCCAGCAGCCCCCTCATCGGGGATGGCTACACCTTC	CASSPLIGDGYTF
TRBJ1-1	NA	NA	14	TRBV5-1	TGCGCCAGCAGCGGCCTGGGGGGTGGGACTGAAGCTTTCTTT	CASSGLGGGTEAFF
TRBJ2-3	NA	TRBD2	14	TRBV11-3	TGTGCCAGCAGCCTTAGCGGGAGGTCAGATACGCAGTATTTT	CASSLSGRSDTQYF
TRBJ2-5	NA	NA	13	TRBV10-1	TGCGCCAGCAGTGACGACGGGGAAGAGACCCAGTACTTC	CASSDDGEETQYF
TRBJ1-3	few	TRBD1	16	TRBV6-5	TGTGCCAGCAGTTACTCGGCAGGGGGCTCTGGAAACACCATATATTTT	CASSYSAGGSGNTIYF
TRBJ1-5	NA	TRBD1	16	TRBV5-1	TGCGCCAGCAGCCCCGGACAGGGAGTAGGGGATCAGCCCCAGCATTTT	CASSPGQGVGDQPQHF
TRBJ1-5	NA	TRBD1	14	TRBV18	TGTGCCAGCTCACCAGTGGCAGGGGGTCAGCCCCAGCATTTT	CASSPVAGGQPQHF
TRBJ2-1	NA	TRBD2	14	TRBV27	TGTGCCAGCGGCCACTACGGGAGGGGCAATGAGCAGTTCTTC	CASGHYGRGNEQFF
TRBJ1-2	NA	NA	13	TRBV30	TGTGCCTGGAATCCCGCCTCGGACTATGGCTACACCTTC	CAWNPASDYGYTF
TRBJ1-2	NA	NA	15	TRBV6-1	TGTGCCAGCAGTGAACGCGGAGGAGCTAACTATGGCTACACCTTC	CASSERGGANYGYTF
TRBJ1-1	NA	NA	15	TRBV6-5	TGTGCCAGCAGTCGACAGCCGATCATGAACACTGAAGCTTTCTTT	CASSRQPIMNTEAFF
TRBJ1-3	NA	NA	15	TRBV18	TGTGCCAGCTCACCACAACAGGGCTCTGGAAACACCATATATTTT	CASSPQQGSGNTIYF
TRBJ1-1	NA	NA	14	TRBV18	TGTGCCAGCTCCCCCGTTCGGGGGGGAACTGAAGCTTTCTTT	CASSPVRGGTEAFF
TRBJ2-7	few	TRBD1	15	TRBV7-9	TGTGCCAGCAGCGCCACAGGGGTTACGATGGGCGAGCAGTACTTC	CASSATGVTMGEQYF
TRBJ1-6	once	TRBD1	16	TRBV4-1	TGCGCCAGCAGCCTACCGCAGGGGGCCTATAATTCACCCCTCCACTTT	CASSLPQGAYNSPLHF
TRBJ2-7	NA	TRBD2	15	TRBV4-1	TGCGCCAGCAGCCACGGACTAGCGGGAGCCTACGAGCAGTACTTC	CASSHGLAGAYEQYF
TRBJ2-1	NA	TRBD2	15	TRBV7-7	TGTGCCAGCAGCTTTGGACTAGCGGGAGGTGCCGAGCAGTTCTTC	CASSFGLAGGAEQFF
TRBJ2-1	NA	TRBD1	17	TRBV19	TGTGCCAGTAGTATAGACCTCGACAGGGTTACCTACAATGAGCAGTTCTTC	CASSIDLDRVTYNEQFF
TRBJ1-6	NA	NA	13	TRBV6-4	TGTGCCAGCAGTGTCACGGGTAATTCACCCCTCCACTTT	CASSVTGNSPLHF
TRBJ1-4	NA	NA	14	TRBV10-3	TGTGCCATCAGTCCAGGGGCTGGGCGGGAAAAACTGTTTTTT	CAISPGAGREKLFF
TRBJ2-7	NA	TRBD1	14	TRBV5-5	TGTGCCAGCAGCTTGTCCCCAGGGGGCTACGAGCAGTACTTC	CASSLSPGGYEQYF
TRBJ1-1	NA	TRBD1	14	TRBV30	TGTGGTTTTGGTCGGGGACAGGCAGTCCCCTGGGCTTTCTTT	CGFGRGQAVPWAFF
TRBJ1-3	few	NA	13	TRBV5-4	TGTGCCAGCAGCTCCTCCGGTCGCAACACCATATATTTT	CASSSSGRNTIYF
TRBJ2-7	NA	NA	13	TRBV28	TGTGCCAGCAGAAACGGGGTCGCCTACGAGCAGTACTTC	CASRNGVAYEQYF
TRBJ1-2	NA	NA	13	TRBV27	TGTGCCAGCAGTTCCCTGACCCAGGCGGGCTACACCTTC	CASSSLTQAGYTF
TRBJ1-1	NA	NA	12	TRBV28	TGTGCCAGCAGGTACCACAGGGATGAAGCTTTCTTT	CASRYHRDEAFF
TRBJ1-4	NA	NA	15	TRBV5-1	TGCGCCAGCAGCTTGGTTGGGCACCGTGGGGAAAAACTGTTTTTT	CASSLVGHRGEKLFF
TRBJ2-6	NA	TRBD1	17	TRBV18	TGTGCCAGCTCACCCGGGACAGGGTTGTCAGGGACCAACGTCCTGACTTTC	CASSPGTGLSGTNVLTF
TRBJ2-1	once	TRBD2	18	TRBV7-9	TGTGCCAGCAGCTTAGGTATTAGCGGGGGGGCGGCCTACAATGAGCAGTTCTTC	CASSLGISGGAAYNEQFF
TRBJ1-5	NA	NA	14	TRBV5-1	TGCGCCAGCAGCTGGGGGGGCGGCAATCAGCCCCAGCATTTT	CASSWGGGNQPQHF
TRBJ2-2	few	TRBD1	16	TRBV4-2	TGTGCCAGCAGCCAACAGGGGGCCCCGGGGACCGGGGAGCTGTTTTTT	CASSQQGAPGTGELFF
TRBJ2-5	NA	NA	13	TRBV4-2	TGTGCCAGCAGCCCGCCAGCGGGAGAGACCCAGTACTTC	CASSPPAGETQYF
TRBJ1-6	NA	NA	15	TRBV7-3	TGTGCCAGCAGCTTCGGGGGCTCCTATAATTCACCCCTCCACTTT	CASSFGGSYNSPLHF
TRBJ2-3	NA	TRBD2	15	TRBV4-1	TGCGCCAGCGGACCACTAGCGGGGCGCACAGATACGCAGTATTTT	CASGPLAGRTDTQYF
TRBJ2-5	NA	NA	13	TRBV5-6	TGTGCCAGCAGCTATCAGGGCCAAGAGACCCAGTACTTC	CASSYQGQETQYF
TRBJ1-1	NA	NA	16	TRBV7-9	TGTGCCAGCAGCCCCCTAAACAGGGTCTCGAACACTGAAGCTTTCTTT	CASSPLNRVSNTEAFF
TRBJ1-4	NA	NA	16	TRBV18	TGTGCCAGCTCACCACGAAGGACAGAAACTAATGAAAAACTGTTTTTT	CASSPRRTETNEKLFF
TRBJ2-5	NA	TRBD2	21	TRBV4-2	TGTGCCAGCAGCCCCCTCTGGTCCAGCGGGGGGGTAGGCCCGGTTGGGGAGACCCAGTACTTC	CASSPLWSSGGVGPVGETQYF
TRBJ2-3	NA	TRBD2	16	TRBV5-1	TGCGCCAGCAGCCCCGACCCTAGCGGGGGGGCAGATACGCAGTATTTT	CASSPDPSGGADTQYF
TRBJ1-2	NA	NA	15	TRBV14	TGTGCCAGCAGCCACAACGACAGAGCTAACTATGGCTACACCTTC	CASSHNDRANYGYTF